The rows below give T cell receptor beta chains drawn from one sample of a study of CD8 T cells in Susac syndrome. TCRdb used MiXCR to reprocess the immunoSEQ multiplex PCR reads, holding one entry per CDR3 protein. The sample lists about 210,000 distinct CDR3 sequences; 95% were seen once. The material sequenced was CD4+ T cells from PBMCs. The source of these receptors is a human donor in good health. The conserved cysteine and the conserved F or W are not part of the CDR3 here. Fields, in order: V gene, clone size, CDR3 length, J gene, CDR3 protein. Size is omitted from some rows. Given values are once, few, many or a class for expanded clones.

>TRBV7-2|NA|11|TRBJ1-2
ASSTQINYGYT
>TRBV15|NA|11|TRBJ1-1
ATSRPPGQEAF
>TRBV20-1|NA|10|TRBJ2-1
SARAKGDEQF
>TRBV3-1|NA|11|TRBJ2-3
ASSLANADTQY
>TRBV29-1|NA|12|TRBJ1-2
SVEVPGTAGGYT
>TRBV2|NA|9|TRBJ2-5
ARGLFATQY
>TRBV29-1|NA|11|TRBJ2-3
SIQAYPGDTQY
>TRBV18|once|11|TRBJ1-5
ASSPQAWQPQH
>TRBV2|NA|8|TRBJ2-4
ASRLNIQY
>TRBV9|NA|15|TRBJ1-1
ASSGAPSGALNTEAF
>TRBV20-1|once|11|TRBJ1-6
SAWTAYNSPLH
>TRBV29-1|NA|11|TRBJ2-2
SGDRGSTGELF
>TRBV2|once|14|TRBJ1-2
ASSANRVPAVYGYT
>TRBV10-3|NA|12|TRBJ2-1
AIMGGGIINEQF
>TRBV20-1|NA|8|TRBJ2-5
SAKKETQY
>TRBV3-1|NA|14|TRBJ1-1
ASSQGAEGGFTEAF
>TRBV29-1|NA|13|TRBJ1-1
STTGTGFLRTEAF
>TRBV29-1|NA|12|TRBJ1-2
SVEDYVQDRGYT
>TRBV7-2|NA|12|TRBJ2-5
ASSRQGAKETQY
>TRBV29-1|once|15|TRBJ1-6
SARTAGPSSYNSPLH
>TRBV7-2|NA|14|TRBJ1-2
ASSLARTGGNYGYT
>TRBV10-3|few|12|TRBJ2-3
AISEISNTDTQY
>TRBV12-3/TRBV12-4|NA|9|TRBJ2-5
ASTKHGTQY
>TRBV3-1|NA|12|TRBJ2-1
ASTPSAFPHEQF
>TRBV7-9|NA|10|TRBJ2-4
ASSSDFGIQY
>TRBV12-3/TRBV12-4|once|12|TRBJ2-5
ASSPRQGQETQY
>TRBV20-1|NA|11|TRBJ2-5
SAGGQGVETQY
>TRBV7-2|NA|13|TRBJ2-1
ASSSTGTHLGEQF
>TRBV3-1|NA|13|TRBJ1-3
ASSQDPLSGNTIY
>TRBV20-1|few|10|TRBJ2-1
SASGSYNEQF
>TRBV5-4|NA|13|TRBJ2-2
ASSWGTARTGELF
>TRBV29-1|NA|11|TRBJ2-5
SVDSGGAGTQY
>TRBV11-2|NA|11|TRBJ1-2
ASSLDPYYGYT
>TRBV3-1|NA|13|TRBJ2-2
ASSPNGIGAGELF
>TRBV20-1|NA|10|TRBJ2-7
SSGTYRSEQY
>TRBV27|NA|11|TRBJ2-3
ASGGRSTDTQY
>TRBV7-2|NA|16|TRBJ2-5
ASSWSGLAGRGEETQY
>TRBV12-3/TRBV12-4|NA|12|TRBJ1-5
ASSLGGGNQPQH
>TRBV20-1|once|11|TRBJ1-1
SVYLGQNTEAF
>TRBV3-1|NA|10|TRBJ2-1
ASSTQGLGQF
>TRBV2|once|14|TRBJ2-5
ASTYLSRGPQETQY
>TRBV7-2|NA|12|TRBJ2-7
ASSPGQFAYEQY
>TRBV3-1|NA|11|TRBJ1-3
ASSQDSGNTIY
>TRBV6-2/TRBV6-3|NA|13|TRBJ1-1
ASSYSWTPENEAF
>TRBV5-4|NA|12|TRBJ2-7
ASSFNREPYEQY
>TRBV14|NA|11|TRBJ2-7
ASRRTGIDEQY
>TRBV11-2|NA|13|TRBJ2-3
ASSLGGWTTDTQY
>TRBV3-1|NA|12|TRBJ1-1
ASSQGQGPRFGF
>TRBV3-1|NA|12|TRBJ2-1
ASRSSGVYNEQF
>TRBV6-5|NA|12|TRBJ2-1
ASSYSKGRNEQF
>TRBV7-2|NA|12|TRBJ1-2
ASSLGTGAISYT
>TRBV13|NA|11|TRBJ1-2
ASRRQGAYGYT